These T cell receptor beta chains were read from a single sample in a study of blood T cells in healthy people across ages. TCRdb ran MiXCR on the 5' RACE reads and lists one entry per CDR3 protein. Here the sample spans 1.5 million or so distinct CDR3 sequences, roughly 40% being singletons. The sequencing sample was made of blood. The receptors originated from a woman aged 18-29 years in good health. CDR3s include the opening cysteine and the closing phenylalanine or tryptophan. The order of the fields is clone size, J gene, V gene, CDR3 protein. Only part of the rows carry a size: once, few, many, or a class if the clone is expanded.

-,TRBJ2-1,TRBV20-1,CSAPSGGLVYNEQFF
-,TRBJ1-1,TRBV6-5,CASSYSILGGGTEAFF
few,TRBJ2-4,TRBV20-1,CSARSNSDSRAKNIQYF
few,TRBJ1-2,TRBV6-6,CASSYIEDGYTF
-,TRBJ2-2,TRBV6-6,CASRTGLAVTTGELFF
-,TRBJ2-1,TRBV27,CASSSERYNEQFF
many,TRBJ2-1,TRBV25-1,CASSESGGYEQFF
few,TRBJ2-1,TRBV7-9,CASSLPGEYNEQFF
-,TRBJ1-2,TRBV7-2,CASSGHRGRDGYTF
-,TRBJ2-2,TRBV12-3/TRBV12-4,CASSGRVVTGELFF
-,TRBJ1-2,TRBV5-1,CASSYRQGSLDGYTF
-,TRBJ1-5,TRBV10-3,CAIRDREGQPQHF
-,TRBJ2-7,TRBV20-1,CSVLRGDEQYF
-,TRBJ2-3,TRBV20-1,CSASEGAGTDTQYF
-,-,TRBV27,CASSLSAPGLYNEQYF
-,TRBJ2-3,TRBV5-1,CASSFLLADPTDAQYF
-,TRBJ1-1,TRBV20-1,CSAPQQLVDTEAFF
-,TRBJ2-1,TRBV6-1,CASRVDNYNEQFF
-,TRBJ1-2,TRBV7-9,CASGLASGNYGYTF
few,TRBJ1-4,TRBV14,CASSQGLDSLNEKLFF
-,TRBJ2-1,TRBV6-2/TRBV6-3,CASRYRGSGYNEQFF
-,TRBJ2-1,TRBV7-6,CASSPRGRGTSGRTNYNEQFF
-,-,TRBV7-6,CASSGSGDPREQYF
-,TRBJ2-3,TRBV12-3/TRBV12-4,CASREQQLGTDTQYF
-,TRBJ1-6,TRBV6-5,CASSPDRFASPLHF
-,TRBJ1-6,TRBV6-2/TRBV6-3,CASRRGGGSPLHF
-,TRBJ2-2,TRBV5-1,CASSLPQGPNTGELFF
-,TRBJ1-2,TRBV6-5,CASNPTGAFYGYTF
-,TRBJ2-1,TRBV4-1,CASSQGKAGGLFEQFF
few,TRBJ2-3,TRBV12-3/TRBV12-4,CASSKSDTQYF
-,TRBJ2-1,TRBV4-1,CASSQGGQTYNEQFF